This T cell receptor (beta chain) was captured in a study of blood T cells in healthy people across ages. The study's findings and limits: Significant beta diversity loss was already apparent by age approximately 40, declining roughly linearly.

It was with a sample-barcoded 5' primer and a J-beta primer mix that a second PCR of roughly 7 to 11 cycles was run. TCRdb passed the 5' RACE reads through MiXCR, listing each CDR3 protein once. The data show just over 1 million distinct CDR3 sequences, around 45% seen once. Germline lookup yields CDR1 DFQATT and CDR2 SNEGSKA (reference sequence). The CDR3 sequence is 11 residues long. Trimming removed 4 bases from V and 4 bases from J, with 7 bases in between. This clonotype turned up a few times. The target antigen is unknown. The TCR sequence derives from a woman aged 55-70 years in good health. The gene calls are TRBV20-1 and TRBJ1-1; D gene ambiguous. Sequenced: blood. The CDR3 protein is CSAKAGTEAFF. As DNA, the CDR3 is TGCAGTGCTAAAGCGGGCACTGAAGCTTTCTTT.